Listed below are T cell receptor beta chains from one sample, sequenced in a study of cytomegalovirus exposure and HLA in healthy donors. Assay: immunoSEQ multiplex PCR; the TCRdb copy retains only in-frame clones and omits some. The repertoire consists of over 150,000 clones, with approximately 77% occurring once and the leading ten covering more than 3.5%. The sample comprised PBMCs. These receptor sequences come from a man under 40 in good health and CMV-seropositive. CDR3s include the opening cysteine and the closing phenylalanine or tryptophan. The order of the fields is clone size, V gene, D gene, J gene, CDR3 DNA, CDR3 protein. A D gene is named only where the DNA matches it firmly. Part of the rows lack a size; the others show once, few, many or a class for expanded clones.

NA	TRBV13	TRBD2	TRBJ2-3	TGTGCCGGGCAGCGGGGGACCACAGATACGCAGTATTTT	CAGQRGTTDTQYF
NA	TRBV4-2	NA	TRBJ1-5	TGTGCCAGCAGCCAAGATAAGGTGGGGAGGCCCCAGCATTTT	CASSQDKVGRPQHF
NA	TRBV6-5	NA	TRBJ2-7	TGTGCCAGCAGTTACTCGAACAGCTACGAGCAGTACTTC	CASSYSNSYEQYF
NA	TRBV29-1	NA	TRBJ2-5	TGCAGCGTTGGGGGCGGGGTGGAGGAGACCCAGTACTTC	CSVGGGVEETQYF
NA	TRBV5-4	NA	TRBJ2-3	TGTGCCAGCAGCTTGGGGGGAGACTCTAGCACAGATACGCAGTATTTT	CASSLGGDSSTDTQYF
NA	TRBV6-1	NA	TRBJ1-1	TGTGCCAGCAGTGAATCAGAAGCTTTCTTT	CASSESEAFF
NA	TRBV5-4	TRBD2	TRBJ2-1	TGTGCCAGCAGCACGGTAGCGGGTATTACCTACAATGAGCAGTTCTTC	CASSTVAGITYNEQFF
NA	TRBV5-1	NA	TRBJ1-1	TGCGCCAGCCGGGACACAATGAACACTGAAGCTTTCTTT	CASRDTMNTEAFF
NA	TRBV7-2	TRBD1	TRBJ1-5	TGTGCCAGCAGCCCTTGGACAGGGGCCCCAGGTCAGCCCCAGCATTTT	CASSPWTGAPGQPQHF
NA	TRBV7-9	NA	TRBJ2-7	TGTGCCAGCAGCCACGACTGGCCCGAGCAGTACTTC	CASSHDWPEQYF
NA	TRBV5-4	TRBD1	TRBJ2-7	TGTGCCAGCAGCTTGGGACAGGGACGGAACGAGCAGTACTTC	CASSLGQGRNEQYF
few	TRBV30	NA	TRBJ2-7	TGTGCCTGGAGGTCGAAGCGCGAGCAGTACTTC	CAWRSKREQYF
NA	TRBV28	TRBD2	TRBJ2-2	TGTGCCAGCAGTGGAAGACTAGCGGGGTACACCGGGGAGCTGTTTTTT	CASSGRLAGYTGELFF
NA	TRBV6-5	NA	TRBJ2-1	TGTGCCAGCAGTCGGGGACAATACAATGAGCAGTTCTTC	CASSRGQYNEQFF
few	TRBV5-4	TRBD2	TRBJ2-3	TGTGCCAGCAGCAGACTAGCGGGGGAGAGCACAGATACGCAGTATTTT	CASSRLAGESTDTQYF
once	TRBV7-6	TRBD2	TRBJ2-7	TGTGCCAGCAGCCCACCCACTAGCGACGAAACCTACGAGCAGTACTTC	CASSPPTSDETYEQYF
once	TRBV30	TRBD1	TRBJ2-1	TGTGCCTGGGGGGCAGGGGGCCATGAGCAGTTCTTC	CAWGAGGHEQFF
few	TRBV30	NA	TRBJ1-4	TGTGCCTGGGGGGGCGGCGGTGAAAAACTGTTTTTT	CAWGGGGEKLFF
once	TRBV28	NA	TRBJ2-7	TGTGCCAGCAGTGACCCCAGCCCGGACAGAGCCTACGAGCAGTACTTC	CASSDPSPDRAYEQYF
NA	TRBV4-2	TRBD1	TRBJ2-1	TGTGCCAGCAGCCAGACTACAGGGGGACAGGCCAATGAGCAGTTCTTC	CASSQTTGGQANEQFF
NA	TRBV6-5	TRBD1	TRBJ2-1	TGTGCCAGCAGTACTACCGGGACAGGGTTCAATGAGCAGTTCTTC	CASSTTGTGFNEQFF
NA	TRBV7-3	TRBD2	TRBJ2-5	TGTGCCAGCAGCCCGACTAGCGGGGCGGGAGAGACCCAGTACTTC	CASSPTSGAGETQYF
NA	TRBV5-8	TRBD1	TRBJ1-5	TGTGCCAGCAGCTTGCTTGTCGGACAGGGAGACAATCAGCCCCAGCATTTT	CASSLLVGQGDNQPQHF
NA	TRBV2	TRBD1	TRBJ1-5	TGTGCCAGCAGTTTACAGGGGCCCAATCAGCCCCAGCATTTT	CASSLQGPNQPQHF
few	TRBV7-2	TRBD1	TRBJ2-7	TGTGCCAGCAGCTTAACGGACAGGAAACCCTACGAGCAGTACTTC	CASSLTDRKPYEQYF
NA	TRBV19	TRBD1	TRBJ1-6	TGTGCCAGTACGGACAGGGCAAGGTCACCCCTCCACTTT	CASTDRARSPLHF
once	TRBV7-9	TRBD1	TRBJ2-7	TGTGCCAGCAGCCCCGGGACAGCCATCTACGAGCAGTACTTC	CASSPGTAIYEQYF
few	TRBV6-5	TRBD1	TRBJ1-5	TGTGCCAGCAGTTTGAATGGACAGGGGTATCAGCCCCAGCATTTT	CASSLNGQGYQPQHF
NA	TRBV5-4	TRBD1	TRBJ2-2	TGTGCCAGCATTAGGGACAGGGCCTCCGGGGAGCTGTTTTTT	CASIRDRASGELFF
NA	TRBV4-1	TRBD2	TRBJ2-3	TGCGCCAGCAGCCAAGTTGGCCTAGCGGGGAGAGATACGCAGTATTTT	CASSQVGLAGRDTQYF
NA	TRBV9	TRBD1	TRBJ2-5	TGTGCCAGCAGCGTGAACAACAGGGGGCAAGAGACCCAGTACTTC	CASSVNNRGQETQYF
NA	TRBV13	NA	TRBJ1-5	TGTGCCAGCAGCTTTGGCCGACTCGAGAGGCCCCAGCATTTT	CASSFGRLERPQHF
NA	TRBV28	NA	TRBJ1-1	TGTGCCAGCAGTTCCACCCGGGTTTCTCACTTT	CASSSTRVSHF
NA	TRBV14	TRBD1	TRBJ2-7	TGTGCCAGCAGCCACGGGACAGGGGAGTTGGCGGAGCAGTACTTC	CASSHGTGELAEQYF
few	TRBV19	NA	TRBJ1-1	TGTGCCAGTAGTATTTCCGGGAGGGACACTGAAGCTTTCTTT	CASSISGRDTEAFF
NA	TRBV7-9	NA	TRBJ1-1	TGTGCCAGCAGCTTAGTTCTGGGGCGAAGCACTGAAGCTTTCTTT	CASSLVLGRSTEAFF
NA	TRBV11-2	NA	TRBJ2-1	TGTGCCAGCAGCCCACGGCTGTTAGCGGAGATATACAATGAGCAGTTCTTC	CASSPRLLAEIYNEQFF
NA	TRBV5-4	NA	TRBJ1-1	TGTGCCAGCAGCTTTGCAGGAAGGAACACTGAAGCTTTCTTT	CASSFAGRNTEAFF
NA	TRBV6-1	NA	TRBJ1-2	TGTGCCAGCAGTCCCGGGAGCCAAAGTAATGGCTACACCTTC	CASSPGSQSNGYTF
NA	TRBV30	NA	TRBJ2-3	TGTGCCTGGAGTGACTCGGGGTGGACGCAGTATTTT	CAWSDSGWTQYF
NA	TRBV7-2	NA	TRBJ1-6	TGTGCCAGCAGCGAACTTAATTCACCCCTCCACTTT	CASSELNSPLHF
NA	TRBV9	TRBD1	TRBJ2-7	TGTGCCAGCAGCGTAGATGTGGGACAGGGTTCCGAGCAGTACTTC	CASSVDVGQGSEQYF